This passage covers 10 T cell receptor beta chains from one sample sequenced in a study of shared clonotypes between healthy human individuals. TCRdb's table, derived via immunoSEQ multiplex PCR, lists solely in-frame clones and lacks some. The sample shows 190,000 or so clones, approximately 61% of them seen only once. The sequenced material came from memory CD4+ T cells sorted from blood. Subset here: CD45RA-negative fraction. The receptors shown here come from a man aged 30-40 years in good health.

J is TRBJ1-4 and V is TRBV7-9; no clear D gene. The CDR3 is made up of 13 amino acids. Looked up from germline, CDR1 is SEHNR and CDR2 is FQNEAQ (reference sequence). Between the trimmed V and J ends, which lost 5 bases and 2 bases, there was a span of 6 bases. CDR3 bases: TGTGCCAGCAGCACCGGGACTAATGAAAAACTGTTTTTT. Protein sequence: CASSTGTNEKLFF.

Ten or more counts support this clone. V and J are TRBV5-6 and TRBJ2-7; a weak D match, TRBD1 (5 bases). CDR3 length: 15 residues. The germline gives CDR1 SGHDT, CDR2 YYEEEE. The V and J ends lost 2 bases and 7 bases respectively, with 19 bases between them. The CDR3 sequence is CASSFQGPSRWEQYF. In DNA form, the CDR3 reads TGTGCCAGCAGCTTCCAGGGCCCTTCGCGATGGGAGCAGTACTTC.

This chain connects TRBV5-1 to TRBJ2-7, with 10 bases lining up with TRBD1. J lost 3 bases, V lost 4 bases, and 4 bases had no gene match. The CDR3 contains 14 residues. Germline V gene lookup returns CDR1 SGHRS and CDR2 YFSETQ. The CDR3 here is CASSRGQGNYEQYF. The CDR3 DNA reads TGCGCCAGCAGCAGGGGACAGGGGAACTACGAGCAGTACTTC. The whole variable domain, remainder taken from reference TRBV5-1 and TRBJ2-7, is KAGVTQTPRYLIKTRGQQVTLSCSPISGHRSVSWYQQTPGQGLQFLFEYFSETQRNKGNFPGRFSGRQFSNSRSEMNVSTLELGDSALYLCASSRGQGNYEQYFGPGTRLTVT.

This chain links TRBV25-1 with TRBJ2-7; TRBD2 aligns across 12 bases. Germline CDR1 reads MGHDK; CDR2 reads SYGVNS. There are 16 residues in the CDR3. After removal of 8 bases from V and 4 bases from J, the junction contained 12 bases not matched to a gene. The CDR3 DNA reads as TGTGCCAGCGAAAGGGCCCGGACTAGCGGGGATTACGAGCAGTACTTC. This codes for CASERARTSGDYEQYF.

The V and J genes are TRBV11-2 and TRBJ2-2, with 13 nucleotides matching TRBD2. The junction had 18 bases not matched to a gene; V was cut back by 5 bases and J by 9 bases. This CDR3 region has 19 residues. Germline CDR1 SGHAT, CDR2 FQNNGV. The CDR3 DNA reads TGTGCCAGCAGCCGGCTACGGCGACTAGCGGGAGGCTTCATCAGGGAGCTGTTTTTT. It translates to CASSRLRRLAGGFIRELFF.

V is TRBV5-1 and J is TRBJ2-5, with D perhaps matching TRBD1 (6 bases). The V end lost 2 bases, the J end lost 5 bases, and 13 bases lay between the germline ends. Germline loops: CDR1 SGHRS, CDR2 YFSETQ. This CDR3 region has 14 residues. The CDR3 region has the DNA TGCGCCAGCAGCTTAACAGGGTGGGGGGAGACCCAGTACTTC. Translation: CASSLTGWGETQYF.

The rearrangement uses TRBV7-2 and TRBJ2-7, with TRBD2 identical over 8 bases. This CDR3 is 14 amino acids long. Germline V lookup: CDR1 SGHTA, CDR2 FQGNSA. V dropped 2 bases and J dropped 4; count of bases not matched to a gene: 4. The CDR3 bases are TGTGCCAGCAGCTTAAATGGCGGGAGGTACGAGCAGTACTTC. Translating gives CASSLNGGRYEQYF. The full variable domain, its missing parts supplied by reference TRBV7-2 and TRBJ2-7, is GAGVSQSPSNKVTEKGKDVELRCDPISGHTALYWYRQSLGQGLEFLIYFQGNSAPDKSGLPSDRFSAERTGGSVSTLTIQRTQQEDSAVYLCASSLNGGRYEQYFGPGTRLTVT.

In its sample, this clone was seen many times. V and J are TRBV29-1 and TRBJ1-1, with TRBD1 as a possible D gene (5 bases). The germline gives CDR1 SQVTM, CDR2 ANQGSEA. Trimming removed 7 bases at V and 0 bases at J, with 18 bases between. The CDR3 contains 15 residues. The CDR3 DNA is TGCAGCGGCGCATCGGGGTGGGGGATGAACACTGAAGCTTTCTTT. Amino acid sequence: CSGASGWGMNTEAFF.

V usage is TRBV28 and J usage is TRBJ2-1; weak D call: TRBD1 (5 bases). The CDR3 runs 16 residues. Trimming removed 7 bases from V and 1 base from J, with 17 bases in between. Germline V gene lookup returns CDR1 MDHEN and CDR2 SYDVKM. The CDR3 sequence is CASIPAGFVSYNEQFF. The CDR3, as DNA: TGTGCCAGCATCCCCGCAGGGTTCGTATCCTACAATGAGCAGTTCTTC.

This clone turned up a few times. The CDR3 loop reads CASSLYGNTYEQYF. As DNA, the CDR3 is TGTGCCAGCAGTTTATACGGGAACACCTACGAGCAGTACTTC. J is TRBJ2-7 and V is TRBV27; D is possibly TRBD2 (5 bases). Germline values: CDR1 MNHEY, CDR2 SMNVEV (reference sequence). The CDR3 extends over 14 amino acids. Trimming took off 1 base at V and 2 bases at J, with 9 bases between the two ends.